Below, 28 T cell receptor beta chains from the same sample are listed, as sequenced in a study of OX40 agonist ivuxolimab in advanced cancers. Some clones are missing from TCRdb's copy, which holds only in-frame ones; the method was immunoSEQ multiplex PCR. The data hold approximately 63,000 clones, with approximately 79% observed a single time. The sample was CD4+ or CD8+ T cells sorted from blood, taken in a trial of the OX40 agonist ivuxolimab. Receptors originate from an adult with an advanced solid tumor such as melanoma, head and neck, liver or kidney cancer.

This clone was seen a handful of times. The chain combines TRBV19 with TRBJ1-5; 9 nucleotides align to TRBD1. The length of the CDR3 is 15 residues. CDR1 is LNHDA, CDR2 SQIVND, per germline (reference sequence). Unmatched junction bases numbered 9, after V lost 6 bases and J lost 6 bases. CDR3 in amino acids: CASRGDREGIQPQHF. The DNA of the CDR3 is TGTGCCAGTAGAGGGGACAGGGAGGGGATTCAGCCCCAGCATTTT.

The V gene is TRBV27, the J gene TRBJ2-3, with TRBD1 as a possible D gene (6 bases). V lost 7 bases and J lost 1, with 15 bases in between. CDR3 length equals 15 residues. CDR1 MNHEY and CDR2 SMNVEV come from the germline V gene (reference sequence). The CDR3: CASNPQGSRTDTQYF. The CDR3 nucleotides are TGTGCCAGCAACCCACAGGGTTCCCGCACAGATACGCAGTATTTT.

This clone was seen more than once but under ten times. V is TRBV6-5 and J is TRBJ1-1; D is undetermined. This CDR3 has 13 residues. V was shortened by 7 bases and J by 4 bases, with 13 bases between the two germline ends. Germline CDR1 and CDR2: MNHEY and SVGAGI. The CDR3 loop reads CASKIGVATEAFF. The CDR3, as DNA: TGTGCCAGCAAGATTGGGGTGGCCACTGAAGCTTTCTTT.

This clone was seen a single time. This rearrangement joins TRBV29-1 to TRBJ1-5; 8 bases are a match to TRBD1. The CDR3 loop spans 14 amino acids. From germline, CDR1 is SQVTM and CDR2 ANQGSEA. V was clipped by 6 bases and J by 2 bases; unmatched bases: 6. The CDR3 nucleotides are TGCAGCGTGTGGGACAGGAAGGGCAATCAGCCCCAGCATTTT. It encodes CSVWDRKGNQPQHF.

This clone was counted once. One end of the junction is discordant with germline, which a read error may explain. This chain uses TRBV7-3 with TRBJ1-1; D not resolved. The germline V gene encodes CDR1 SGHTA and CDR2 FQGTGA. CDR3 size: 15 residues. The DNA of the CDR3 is TGCGCCAGCAGCCAAAAAGGACTGGGTAGCACTGAAGCTTTCTTT. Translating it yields CASSQKGLGSTEAFF. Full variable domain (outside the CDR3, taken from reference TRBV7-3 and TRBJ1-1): GAGVSQTPSNKVTEKGKYVELRCDPISGHTALYWYRQSLGQGPEFLIYFQGTGAADDSGLPNDRFFAVRPEGSVSTLKIQRTERGDSAVYLCASSQKGLGSTEAFFGQGTRLTVV.

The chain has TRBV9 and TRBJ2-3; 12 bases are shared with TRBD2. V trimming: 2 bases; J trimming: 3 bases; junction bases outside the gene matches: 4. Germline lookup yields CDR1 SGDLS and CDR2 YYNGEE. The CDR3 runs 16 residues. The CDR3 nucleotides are TGTGCCAGCAGCGTGACTAGCGGGAGTTTAACAGATACGCAGTATTTT. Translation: CASSVTSGSLTDTQYF.

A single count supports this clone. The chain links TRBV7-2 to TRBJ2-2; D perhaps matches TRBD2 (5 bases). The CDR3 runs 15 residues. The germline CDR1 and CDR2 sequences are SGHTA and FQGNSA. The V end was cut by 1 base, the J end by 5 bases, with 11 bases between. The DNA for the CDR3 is TGTGCCAGCAGCTTAGTTGGCGGGCGGACCGGGGAGCTGTTTTTT. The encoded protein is CASSLVGGRTGELFF.

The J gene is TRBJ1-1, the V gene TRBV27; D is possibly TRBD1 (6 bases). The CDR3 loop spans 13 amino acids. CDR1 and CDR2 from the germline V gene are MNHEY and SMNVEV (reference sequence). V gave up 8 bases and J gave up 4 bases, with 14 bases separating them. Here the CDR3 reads CASGRGDSTEAFF. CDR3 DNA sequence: TGTGCCAGCGGTAGGGGGGATAGCACTGAAGCTTTCTTT.

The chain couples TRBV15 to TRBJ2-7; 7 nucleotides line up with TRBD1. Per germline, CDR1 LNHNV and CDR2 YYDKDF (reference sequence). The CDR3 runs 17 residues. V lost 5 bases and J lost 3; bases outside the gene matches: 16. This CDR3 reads CATSGRGTETKHYEQYF. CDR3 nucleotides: TGTGCCACCAGCGGACGAGGGACAGAGACTAAACACTACGAGCAGTACTTC.

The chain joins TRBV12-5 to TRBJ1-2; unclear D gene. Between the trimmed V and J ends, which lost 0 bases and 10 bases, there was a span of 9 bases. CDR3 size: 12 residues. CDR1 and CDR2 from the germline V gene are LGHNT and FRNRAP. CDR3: CASGLVPEYYTF. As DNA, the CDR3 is TGTGCTAGTGGTTTGGTACCGGAATACTACACCTTC.

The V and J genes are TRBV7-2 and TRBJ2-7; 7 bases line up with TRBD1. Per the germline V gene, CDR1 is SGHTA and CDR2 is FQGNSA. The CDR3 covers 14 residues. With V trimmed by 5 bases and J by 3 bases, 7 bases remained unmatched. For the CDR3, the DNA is TGTGCCAGCAGCCCGGGACAGTTGATCTACGAGCAGTACTTC. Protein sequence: CASSPGQLIYEQYF.

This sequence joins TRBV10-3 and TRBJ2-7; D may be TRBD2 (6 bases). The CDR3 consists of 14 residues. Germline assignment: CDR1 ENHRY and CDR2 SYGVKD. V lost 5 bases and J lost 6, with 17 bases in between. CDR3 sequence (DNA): TGTGCCATCAGTTTGGGCGTTCAAGCGGGCGAGCAGTACTTC. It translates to CAISLGVQAGEQYF.

CDR3 residues: CASSVSTGFFYEQFF. The CDR3 bases are TGCGCCAGCAGTGTCTCAACAGGGTTTTTCTATGAGCAGTTCTTC. This sequence joins TRBV10-2 and TRBJ2-1; possible D gene TRBD1, 6 bases. Trimming shortened V by 4 bases and J by 8 bases, and 18 bases separated the two germline ends. Germline V gene sequence: CDR1 WSHSY, CDR2 SAAADI. The CDR3 length is 15 residues.

Here the CDR3 reads CSVEPTRVLYGYTF. As DNA, the CDR3 is TGCAGCGTTGAGCCCACCAGGGTCCTCTATGGCTACACCTTC. The chain uses TRBV29-1 and TRBJ1-2; weak D call: TRBD1 (5 bases). Trimming removed 3 bases at V and 4 bases at J, with 15 bases between. The CDR3 is made up of 14 amino acids. Per germline, CDR1 SQVTM and CDR2 ANQGSEA.

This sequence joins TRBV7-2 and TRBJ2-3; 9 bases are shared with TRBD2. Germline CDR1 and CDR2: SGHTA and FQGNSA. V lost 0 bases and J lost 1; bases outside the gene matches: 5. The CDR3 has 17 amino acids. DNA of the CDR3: TGTGCCAGCAGCTTAGCGAGCGGGGGGCCCCGCACAGATACGCAGTATTTT. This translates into CASSLASGGPRTDTQYF.

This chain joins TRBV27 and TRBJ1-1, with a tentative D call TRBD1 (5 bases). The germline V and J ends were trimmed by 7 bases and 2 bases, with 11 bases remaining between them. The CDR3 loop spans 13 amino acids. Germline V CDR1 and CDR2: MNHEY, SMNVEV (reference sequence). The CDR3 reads CASTLGGNTEAFF. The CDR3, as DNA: TGTGCCAGCACCCTGGGGGGTAACACTGAAGCTTTCTTT.

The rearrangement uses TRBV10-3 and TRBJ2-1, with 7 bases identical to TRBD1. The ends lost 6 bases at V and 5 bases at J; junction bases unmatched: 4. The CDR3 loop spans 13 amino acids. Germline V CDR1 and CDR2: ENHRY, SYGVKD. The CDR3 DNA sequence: TGTGCCATCAGCCAGGGACAGAACAATGAGCAGTTCTTC. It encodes CAISQGQNNEQFF.

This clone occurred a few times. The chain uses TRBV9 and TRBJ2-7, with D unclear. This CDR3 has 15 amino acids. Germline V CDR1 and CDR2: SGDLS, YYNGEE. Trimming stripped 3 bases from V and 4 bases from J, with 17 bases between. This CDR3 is CASSAYPNIGYEQYF. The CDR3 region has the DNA TGTGCCAGCAGCGCGTATCCCAACATAGGTTACGAGCAGTACTTC.

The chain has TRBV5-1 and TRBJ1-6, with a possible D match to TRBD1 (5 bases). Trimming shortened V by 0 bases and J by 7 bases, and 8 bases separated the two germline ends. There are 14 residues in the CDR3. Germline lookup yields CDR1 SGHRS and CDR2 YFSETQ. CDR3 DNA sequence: TGCGCCAGCAGCTTGGTACAGGAAAATTCACCCCTCCACTTT. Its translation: CASSLVQENSPLHF.

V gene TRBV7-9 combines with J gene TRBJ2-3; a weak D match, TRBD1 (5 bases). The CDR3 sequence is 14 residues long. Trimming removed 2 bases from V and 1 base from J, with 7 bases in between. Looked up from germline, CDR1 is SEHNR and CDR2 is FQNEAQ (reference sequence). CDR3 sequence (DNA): TGTGCCAGCAGCTTAATAGGGGGCACAGATACGCAGTATTTT. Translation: CASSLIGGTDTQYF.

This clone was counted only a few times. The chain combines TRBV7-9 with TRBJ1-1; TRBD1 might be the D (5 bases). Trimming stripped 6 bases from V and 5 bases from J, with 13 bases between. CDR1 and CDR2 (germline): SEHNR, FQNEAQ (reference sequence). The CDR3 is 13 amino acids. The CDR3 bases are TGTGCCAGCAGTCAGGGTTCGAGGACTGAAGCTTTCTTT. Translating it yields CASSQGSRTEAFF.

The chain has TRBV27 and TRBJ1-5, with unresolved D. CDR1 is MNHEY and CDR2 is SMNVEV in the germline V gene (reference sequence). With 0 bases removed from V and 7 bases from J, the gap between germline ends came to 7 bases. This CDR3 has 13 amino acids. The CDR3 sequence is CASSLSGLQPQHF. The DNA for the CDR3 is TGTGCCAGCAGTTTATCGGGTCTCCAGCCCCAGCATTTT.

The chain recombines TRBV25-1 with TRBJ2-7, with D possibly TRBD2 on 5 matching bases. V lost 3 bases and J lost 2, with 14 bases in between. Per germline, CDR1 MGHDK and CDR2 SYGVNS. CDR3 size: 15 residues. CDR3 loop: CASSDFRRAAYEQYF. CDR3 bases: TGTGCCAGCAGTGACTTCCGGCGGGCTGCCTACGAGCAGTACTTC.

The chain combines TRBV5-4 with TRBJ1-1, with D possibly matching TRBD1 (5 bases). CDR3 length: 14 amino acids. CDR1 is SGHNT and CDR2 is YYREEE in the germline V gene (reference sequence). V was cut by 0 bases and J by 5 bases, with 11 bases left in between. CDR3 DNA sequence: TGTGCCAGCAGCTTGGGTGGGGGGAATACTGAAGCTTTCTTT. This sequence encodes CASSLGGGNTEAFF.

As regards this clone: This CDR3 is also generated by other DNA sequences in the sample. In DNA form, the CDR3 reads TGTGCCAGCAGCCCGTGGGGGGGAAATCAGCCCCAGCATTTT. It is translated as CASSPWGGNQPQHF. The chain recombines TRBV28 with TRBJ1-5; D may be TRBD1 (5 bases). This CDR3 spans 14 amino acids. Germline values: CDR1 MDHEN, CDR2 SYDVKM. V dropped 6 bases and J dropped 4 bases, with 13 bases sitting between them.

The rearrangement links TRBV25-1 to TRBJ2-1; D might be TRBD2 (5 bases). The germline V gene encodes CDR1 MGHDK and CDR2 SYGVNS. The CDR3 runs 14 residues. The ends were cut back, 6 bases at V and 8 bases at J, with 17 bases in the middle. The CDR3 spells CASRSLGFSDEQFF. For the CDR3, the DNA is TGTGCCAGCAGGAGTTTAGGTTTTAGCGATGAGCAGTTCTTC.

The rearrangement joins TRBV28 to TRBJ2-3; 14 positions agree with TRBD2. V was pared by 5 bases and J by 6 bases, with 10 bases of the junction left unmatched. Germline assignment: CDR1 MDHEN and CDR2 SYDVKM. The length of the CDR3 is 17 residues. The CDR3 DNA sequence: TGTGCCAGCAGTCTCCGACGACTAGCGGGAGGGGCGGATACGCAGTATTTT. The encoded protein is CASSLRRLAGGADTQYF.

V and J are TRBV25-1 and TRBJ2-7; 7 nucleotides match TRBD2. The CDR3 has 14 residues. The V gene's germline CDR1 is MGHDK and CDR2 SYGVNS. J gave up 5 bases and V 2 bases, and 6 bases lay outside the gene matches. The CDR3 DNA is TGTGCCAGCAGTGAAGGGGAGGGGAGCCACGAGCAGTACTTC. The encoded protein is CASSEGEGSHEQYF.